This T cell receptor (beta chain) was recorded in a study of control samples from healthy donors and cancer patients. This CDR3 spans 14 amino acids. The germline V gene has CDR1 SGHRS and CDR2 YFSETQ. The V gene end was trimmed by 4 bases and the J gene end by 5 bases; junction bases not matched to a gene: 6. TCRdb keeps only in-frame clones here, not all; method: immunoSEQ multiplex PCR. The sample holds about 150,000 clones, 75% to 95% seen once. Sequencing was performed on blood. The clonotype comes from a woman aged 40 to 49 in good health. V is TRBV5-1 and J is TRBJ2-5; 9 bases map to TRBD2. The CDR3 DNA reads as TGCGCCAGCAGCGGCGGGGGGGCGGAGGAGACCCAGTACTTC. Translation: CASSGGGAEETQYF.